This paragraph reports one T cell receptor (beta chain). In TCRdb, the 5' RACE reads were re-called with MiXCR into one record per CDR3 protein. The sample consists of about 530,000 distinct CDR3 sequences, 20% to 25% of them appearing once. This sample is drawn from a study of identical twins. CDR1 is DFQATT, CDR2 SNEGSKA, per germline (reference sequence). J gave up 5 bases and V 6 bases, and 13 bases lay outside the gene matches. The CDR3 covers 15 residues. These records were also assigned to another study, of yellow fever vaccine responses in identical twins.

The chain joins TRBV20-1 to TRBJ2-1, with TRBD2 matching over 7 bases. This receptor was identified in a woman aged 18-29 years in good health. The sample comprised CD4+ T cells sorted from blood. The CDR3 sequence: CSATRFGSGDNEQFF. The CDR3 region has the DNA TGCAGTGCGACCCGTTTCGGGAGCGGGGACAATGAGCAGTTCTTC.